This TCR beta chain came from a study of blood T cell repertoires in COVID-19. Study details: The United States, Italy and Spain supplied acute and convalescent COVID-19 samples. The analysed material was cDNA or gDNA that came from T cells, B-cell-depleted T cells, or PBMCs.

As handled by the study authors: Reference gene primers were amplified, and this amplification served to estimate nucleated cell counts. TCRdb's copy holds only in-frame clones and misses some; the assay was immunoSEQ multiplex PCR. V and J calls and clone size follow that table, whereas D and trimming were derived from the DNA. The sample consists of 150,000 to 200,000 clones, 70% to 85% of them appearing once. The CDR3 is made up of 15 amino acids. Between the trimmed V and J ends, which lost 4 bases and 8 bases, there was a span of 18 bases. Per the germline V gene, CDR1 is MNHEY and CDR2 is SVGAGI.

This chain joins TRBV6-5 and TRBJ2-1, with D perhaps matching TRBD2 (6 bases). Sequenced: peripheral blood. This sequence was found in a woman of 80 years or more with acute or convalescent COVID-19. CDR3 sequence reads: CASSSSGTHADEQFF. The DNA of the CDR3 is TGTGCCAGCAGTTCCTCCGGGACTCACGCAGATGAGCAGTTCTTC.